This TCR beta chain was sequenced in a study of blood T cell repertoires in COVID-19 (TCRdb year 2020). For context, the study as a whole: The collaborator samples originated in the United States, Italy and Spain and spanned the acute and convalescent phases of COVID-19. A de-identified subject ID, COVID-19 status, age in years and sex were almost always included in the sample metadata. The repertoires were released in a freely available public database intended as a resource for research on the immune response to SARS-CoV-2. Samples came from the ongoing ImmuneRACE study (first 160 participants) plus 1,254 subjects from 6 global collaborators. The material from the prospective study consisted of cDNA or gDNA derived from T cells, B-cell-depleted T cells, or PBMCs. Subjects who had been exposed to COVID-19, were actively infected with it, or had recovered from it provided the deeply sampled blood TCRbeta repertoires that made up the dataset. HLA class I and class II types, where available, came from metadata supplied by the sample provider rather than from assay-based typing.

Each collaborating institution followed its own protocols to collect whole blood in K2EDTA tubes. Collaborator samples were shipped for TCRbeta analysis as frozen whole blood, isolated PBMCs, or DNA extracted from either sample type. V loses 1 base at its end and J loses 6 bases; junction bases beyond the gene matches: 6. Looking up the germline V gene (reference sequence) yields CDR1 LNHNV and CDR2 YYDKDF. From cysteine to phenylalanine, the CDR3 is 16 amino acids long. Only the CDR3 part of the read is kept: 48 bases, read in frame from the first base. The immunoSEQ Assay, a bias-controlled multiplex PCR, was used to amplify TCRbeta CDR3 regions from genomic DNA. On the study's bioinformatics: Nucleated cell counts per sample were estimated from amplification of reference gene primers within the assay. Sequence reads were collapsed and filtered to measure the absolute abundance of every unique TCRbeta CDR3 rearrangement. Productive Simpson clonality was computed per sample as the square root of Simpson's diversity index over productive rearrangements. The immuneACCESS repertoire file appears here via TCRdb, limited to in-frame rearrangements. These files lack a portion of the clones; in checked studies, under half of the deficit traces to unresolved V genes, and the cause of the others is not known. V and J calls plus clone size are reproduced from that table; the DNA served to infer D and trimming. For this sample the table gives approximately 100,000 clones, of which 85% to 95% were detected only once. Clones ranked in the top ten supply over 5.5% of the sample.

Points the paper makes about the study in general: How much clinical and demographic metadata was included differed by source and by participant, and the metadata was provided uncurated.

On this clone itself: What this receptor recognizes is not known. The sample holds no much larger clone one base away, and base qualities are not on file.

The chain links TRBV15 with TRBJ2-2; the central 9 bases match TRBD1. Sequencing was done on a sample of peripheral blood. This TCR derives from a man aged 50-60 years with active COVID-19. The CDR3 sequence is CATSRAGTGIPGELFF. The DNA sequence follows: TGTGCCACCAGCAGAGCCGGGACAGGGATTCCCGGGGAGCTGTTTTTT.